This TCR beta chain was captured by sequencing in a study of T cell responses to AZD1222 COVID-19 vaccine. Study findings and constraints: Samples come after the peak T cell response, not at day 14.

Per the germline V gene, CDR1 is MGHRA and CDR2 is YSYEKL. CDR3 length: 13 residues. Trimming cost V 2 bases and J 7 bases, with 9 bases left between them. On this clone itself: Its antigen is as yet unknown.

TCRdb keeps only in-frame clones here, not all; method: immunoSEQ multiplex PCR. Among approximately 180,000 clones listed, 90% to 95% were seen once. This TCR came from an adult who received the MenACWY meningococcal vaccine as a control. Sequenced here: peripheral blood, sampled 28 days after the second dose of the MenACWY control vaccine. The chain combines TRBV4-1 with TRBJ1-3, with D possibly being TRBD1 (5 bases). The CDR3 sequence: CASSQQGLNTIYF. The CDR3 DNA follows: TGCGCCAGCAGCCAACAGGGTTTGAACACCATATATTTT.